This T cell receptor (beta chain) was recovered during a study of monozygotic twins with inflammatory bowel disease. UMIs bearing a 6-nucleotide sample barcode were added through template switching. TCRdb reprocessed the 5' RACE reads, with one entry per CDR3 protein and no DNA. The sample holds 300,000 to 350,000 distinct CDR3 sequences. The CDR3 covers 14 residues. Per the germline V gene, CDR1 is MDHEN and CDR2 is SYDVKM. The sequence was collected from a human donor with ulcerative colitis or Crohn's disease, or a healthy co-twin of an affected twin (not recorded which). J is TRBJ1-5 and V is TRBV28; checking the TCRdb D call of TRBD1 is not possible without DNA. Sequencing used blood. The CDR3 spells CASSPPQGSQPQHF.